A single T cell receptor beta chain is shown here with its context. Its antigen is unknown. The sample originates from a study of response to subunit inactivated influenza vaccine. Study outcomes and limitations: Every seasonal influenza vaccination brings in few new T cells, the authors suggested.

TCRdb reprocessed the RT-PCR reads via MiXCR and lists one record per CDR3 protein. The repertoire holds hundreds of thousands of distinct CDR3 sequences, approximately 13% seen once, with 6.5% to 8.5% in the top ten. Source: PBMCs from blood, taken 14 to 15 days before vaccination. This clonotype originated in a man between 50 and 59 years old who received an inactivated influenza vaccine.

CDR3 amino acids: CASTPWEGTGELFF. The CDR3 DNA reads as TGTGCCAGCACTCCGTGGGAGGGCACCGGGGAGCTGTTTTTT. The chain employs TRBV12-3 or TRBV12-4 and TRBJ2-2; 7 positions agree with TRBD2. Germline trimming cut 7 bases from V and 4 bases from J; bases unmatched to any gene: 6. The CDR3 sequence is 14 residues long.